The rows below give T cell receptor beta chains drawn from one sample of a study of blood T cell repertoires in COVID-19. Only in-frame clones appear in the TCRdb table, and some are missing; sequencing was by immunoSEQ multiplex PCR. The sample carries about 380,000 clones, approximately 90% recorded once. Sequencing was done on a sample of PBMCs or T cells enriched from blood (not recorded which). The receptors were gathered from a woman between 18 and 29 years old who had recovered from COVID-19. The CDR3 runs from the conserved cysteine through the conserved F or W. Each record gives: CDR3 DNA, CDR3 protein, J gene, clone size, D gene, V gene. A D gene is named only where the DNA matches it firmly. Only part of the rows carry a size: once, few, many, or a class if the clone is expanded.

TGTGCCAGCTCACCGGACAGGGGAACTAACTATGGCTACACCTTC,CASSPDRGTNYGYTF,TRBJ1-2,few,TRBD1,TRBV18
TGCGCCAGCACTGCGGGGGGCGGAGGGACGACTTTCTTC,CASTAGGGGTTFF,TRBJ1-2,-,-,TRBV10-2
TGTGCCACCAGTGAAGAACGGACAGGGAACTATGGCTACACCTTC,CATSEERTGNYGYTF,TRBJ1-2,-,TRBD1,TRBV24-1
TGCGCCAGCAGCTCGCGGGACAGGGGAGGGAGGATGAATGGCTACACCTTC,CASSSRDRGGRMNGYTF,TRBJ1-2,-,TRBD1,TRBV5-1
TGTGCCAGCAGCTCCGTGACGGGGAAAGGCTACACCTTC,CASSSVTGKGYTF,TRBJ1-2,-,-,TRBV7-2
TGTGCCAGCAGCTTAAACGGGGGGACCTACGAGCAGTACTTC,CASSLNGGTYEQYF,TRBJ2-7,once,TRBD2,TRBV7-3
TGTGCCAGTAGCGTGACAGGCTTGGGGACTGAAGCTTTCTTT,CASSVTGLGTEAFF,TRBJ1-1,-,-,TRBV19
TGTGCCAGCAGCTTAGCTCCCAGGGCGGATACGCAGTATTTT,CASSLAPRADTQYF,TRBJ2-3,-,-,TRBV11-2
TGTGCCAGCTCCTCCGGGACAGGAGGGAGCTATGGCTACACCTTC,CASSSGTGGSYGYTF,TRBJ1-2,-,TRBD1,TRBV18
TGCGCCAGCAGCTTGGAGGAAGGGGGCGCAAGGGCCCAGTACTTC,CASSLEEGGARAQYF,TRBJ2-5,-,TRBD1,TRBV5-1
TGTGCCAGCAGCCACAGACAGGGCCGAGACGGGGAGCTGTTTTTT,CASSHRQGRDGELFF,TRBJ2-2,-,TRBD1,TRBV3-1/TRBV3-2
TGTGCCAGCAGCTTGACCGGGACTAGCGGTCCTTCCTACGAGCAGTACTTC,CASSLTGTSGPSYEQYF,TRBJ2-7,-,TRBD2,TRBV5-5
TGTGCCAGCAGCCCCCCGACAGGGGGAAGATACGAGCAGTACTTC,CASSPPTGGRYEQYF,TRBJ2-7,-,TRBD1,TRBV5-6
TGTGCCATCAGTGCCCAACTTGGCTATGGCTACACCTTC,CAISAQLGYGYTF,TRBJ1-2,-,-,TRBV10-3
TGTGCCAGCAGCCAAGAGTTCATAGGACAGGGGTTTATCTCACCCCTCCACTTT,CASSQEFIGQGFISPLHF,TRBJ1-6,few,TRBD1,TRBV14
TGTGCCAGTAGTGTAAGGGGTGAGACCCAGTACTTC,CASSVRGETQYF,TRBJ2-5,-,-,TRBV19
TGTGCCAGCAGCTTCAAGAGCTCTGGGGCCAACGTCCTGACTTTC,CASSFKSSGANVLTF,TRBJ2-6,-,-,TRBV7-6
TGTGCCAGCAGCCCTACAGGGAGTAAGTTGGGAAACACCATATATTTT,CASSPTGSKLGNTIYF,TRBJ1-3,-,-,TRBV11-2
TGTGCCACCAGTGATTTGGGGGGGGGCCCAGATACGCAGTATTTT,CATSDLGGGPDTQYF,TRBJ2-3,-,-,TRBV24-1
TGTGCCAGCAGCCCCGGGGGGGTTAACTATGGCTACACCTTC,CASSPGGVNYGYTF,TRBJ1-2,-,-,TRBV7-2
TGTGCTAGTGGGTCATCTAAGGGGACAGGGGGCAGGACCGGGGAGCTGTTTTTT,CASGSSKGTGGRTGELFF,TRBJ2-2,-,TRBD1,TRBV12-5
TGTGCCAGCAGTGAAAGCAGGGTTGGGAACACTGAAGCTTTCTTT,CASSESRVGNTEAFF,TRBJ1-1,-,-,TRBV2
TGCAGTGCTAGTGGGGCCCTGAGCTCTGGAAACACCATATATTTT,CSASGALSSGNTIYF,TRBJ1-3,-,-,TRBV20-1
TGTGCCAGCAGAGGGGGGACAGGGGTCGTAGCCACCTTC,CASRGGTGVVATF,TRBJ1-2,few,TRBD1,TRBV6-5
TGTGCCAGCAGCTTGGAAGGGGCGACCATGAACACTGAAGCTTTCTTT,CASSLEGATMNTEAFF,TRBJ1-1,-,-,TRBV5-4
TGTGCCAGCAGTTTATTAGAGAGCACAGATACGCAGTATTTT,CASSLLESTDTQYF,TRBJ2-3,-,-,TRBV27
TGTGCCAGCAGCTTAGAGGGGGCCAAAAATGAAAAACTGTTTTTT,CASSLEGAKNEKLFF,TRBJ1-4,-,TRBD1,TRBV7-9
TGTGCCTGGAGTCACACAGGGGGGATTGGTGAAAAACTGTTTTTT,CAWSHTGGIGEKLFF,TRBJ1-4,-,TRBD1,TRBV30
TGTGCCAGCAGCTTATCCCTTAGCCCAGAAACAGGGTACACTGAAGCTTTCTTT,CASSLSLSPETGYTEAFF,TRBJ1-1,-,-,TRBV7-3
TGTGCCTGGGCACCGGGGTTTTCACCCCTCCACTTT,CAWAPGFSPLHF,TRBJ1-6,once,-,TRBV30
TGTGCCAGCAGTTCCGACGGGGTGAGTGGCAATCAGCCCCAGCATTTT,CASSSDGVSGNQPQHF,TRBJ1-5,-,-,TRBV28
TGTGCCAGCAGCTTAGGCCCGAGTACTGAAGCTTTCTTT,CASSLGPSTEAFF,TRBJ1-1,-,-,TRBV11-2
TGTGCCAGCAGTGCCTCTGAGGCAGGGGCCTACGAGCAGTACTTC,CASSASEAGAYEQYF,TRBJ2-7,-,-,TRBV28
TGTGCCAGCAGTCCCTCGGGGGGGGCTTATGGCTACACCTTC,CASSPSGGAYGYTF,TRBJ1-2,-,-,TRBV9
TGTGCCAGCAAAACCGGGACAGGGACCTACGAGCAGTACTTC,CASKTGTGTYEQYF,TRBJ2-7,once,TRBD1,TRBV19
TGTGCCAGCAGTTTTCCTAGCGGCCCCTACGAGCAGTACTTC,CASSFPSGPYEQYF,TRBJ2-7,-,TRBD2,TRBV27
TGTGCCAGCAGCACCTGGACAGAGAACACCGGGGAGCTGTTTTTT,CASSTWTENTGELFF,TRBJ2-2,-,-,TRBV7-2
TGTGCCAGCAGCGCTCGGGACAGTAGGCACGAGCAGTACTTC,CASSARDSRHEQYF,TRBJ2-7,-,TRBD1,TRBV9
TGTGCCAGCAGTTTTCATCTAGGAAACTATAAAGGGGGGGCAGATACGCAGTATTTT,CASSFHLGNYKGGADTQYF,TRBJ2-3,once,-,TRBV28
TGTGCCATCAGTGGGCGGGACAGGGGAGGGAGCACTGAAGCTTTCTTT,CAISGRDRGGSTEAFF,TRBJ1-1,-,TRBD1,TRBV10-3
TGTGCCAGCAGCACCGCCAGCGGGGGATCCTACGAGCAGTACTTC,CASSTASGGSYEQYF,TRBJ2-7,-,TRBD2,TRBV7-9
TGTGCTAGTGGCCCGACGGGGGGCCTTGAAGCTTTCTTT,CASGPTGGLEAFF,TRBJ1-1,once,-,TRBV12-5
TGCGCCAGTCGAGGGGTGGGACTAGCCATCAATGAGCAGTTCTTC,CASRGVGLAINEQFF,TRBJ2-1,-,TRBD2,TRBV10-2
TGTGCCAGCAGCGTAGAATCCAGGGGTGGCTACACCTTC,CASSVESRGGYTF,TRBJ1-2,-,-,TRBV9
TGTGCCAGCAGTTTTGATACGGGGGGGACCCCGTTAAACTTC,CASSFDTGGTPLNF,TRBJ1-2,-,-,TRBV27
TGTGCTAGTGGTTTGGCACAAGGGACAGGGGTCACCGGGGAGCTGTTTTTT,CASGLAQGTGVTGELFF,TRBJ2-2,-,TRBD1,TRBV12-5